This TCR beta chain was identified in a study of T cells in tuberculosis. General study results and limits: Smaller distances to GMM-specific TCRs suggested their expansion in active tuberculosis.

The germline V gene encodes CDR1 SGHTA and CDR2 FQGTGA. V trimming: 2 bases; J trimming: 9 bases; junction bases outside the gene matches: 6. The CDR3 extends over 15 amino acids. A note on this clone: Its specificity is unknown.

Regarding time point: new active TB diagnosis, blood taken before or within 7 days of starting treatment. Only in-frame clones appear in the TCRdb table, and some are missing; sequencing was by immunoSEQ multiplex PCR. This sample has 25,000 to 35,000 clones, with nearly 90% found just once. The chain combines TRBV7-3 with TRBJ2-1; 11 positions agree with TRBD1. This clonotype was sampled from an adult with tuberculosis. The sample consisted of PBMCs, taken at tuberculosis diagnosis. This chain's CDR3 is CASSLRGQGASEQFF. DNA for the CDR3: TGTGCCAGCAGCTTACGTGGACAGGGGGCCAGTGAGCAGTTCTTC.